This T cell receptor beta chain was identified during a study of cytomegalovirus exposure and HLA in healthy donors. Study-level points and caveats: Follow-up analysis later connected one missense variant in DCLRE1C with trimming of TCR beta V- and J-genes. Analyses of presence and absence presupposed an approximately uniform sequencing depth across donors. A few of the chains that were CMV-associated were confirmed in vitro to be specific for CMV antigens. A later analysis found most CMV-associated TCR beta chains apparently HLA-restricted.

This PCR relied on a set of 60 Vbeta primers and 13 Jbeta primers. The data were produced by immunoSEQ multiplex PCR, yet TCRdb's version contains in-frame clones alone and is incomplete. The table has around 100,000 clones, around 80% seen once. V lost 2 bases and J lost 0; bases outside the gene matches: 2. Germline V gene lookup returns CDR1 SGHRS and CDR2 YFSETQ. This CDR3 contains 17 residues. Remarks on this clone: Its cognate antigen is unknown.

The chain uses TRBV5-1 and TRBJ2-1; 13 nucleotides match TRBD2. The receptor was derived from a woman between 18 and 29 years old in good health and CMV-seropositive. The source material was PBMCs. Here the CDR3 DNA reads TGCGCCAGCAGCTTCGGACTAGCGGGAGACTCCTACAATGAGCAGTTCTTC. The encoded protein is CASSFGLAGDSYNEQFF.